This is a list of T cell receptor beta chains from one sample in a study of human T cells and chemical hapten exposure. TCRdb reprocessed the RACE reads via MiXCR and lists one record per CDR3 protein. The sample shows roughly 380,000 distinct CDR3 sequences, roughly 6% of them seen only once. The specimen was whole blood, collected in connection with sensitization to the hapten diphenylcyclopropenone (DPC). All receptors derive from a woman between 18 and 30 years old with alopecia areata. Some clones in this sample may be carry-over from other donors' samples. CDR3s include the opening cysteine and the closing phenylalanine or tryptophan. Fields, in order: D gene, clone size, V gene, J gene, CDR3 DNA, CDR3 protein. The D gene is left open where the match is weak. Clone size is shown for a subset of rows, as once, few, many or a class of expanded clone.

-,-,TRBV6-6,TRBJ1-5,TGTGCCACTACGGAGGCCAGAGGTCAGCCCCAGCATTTT,CATTEARGQPQHF
TRBD1,few,TRBV6-4,TRBJ2-2,TGTGCCAGCAGTGGACAGGGGGCTACGAACACCGGGGAGCTGTTTTTT,CASSGQGATNTGELFF
TRBD1,-,TRBV9,TRBJ1-3,TGTGCCAGCAGCTCCAACTTCCAGGGGGCGGGAAACACCATATATTTT,CASSSNFQGAGNTIYF
-,many,TRBV7-8,TRBJ2-6,TGTGCCAGCAGCCGATGGGGGCAGGCGGAGAACGTCCTAGCCAACGTCCTGACTTTC,CASSRWGQAENVLANVLTF
TRBD2,few,TRBV27,TRBJ2-1,TGTGCCACCACTAGCGGGGGGGGCAATGAGCAGTTCTTC,CATTSGGGNEQFF
-,few,TRBV12-3/TRBV12-4,TRBJ1-1,TGTGCCACCCAGGCAGGGAACACTGAAGCTTTCTTT,CATQAGNTEAFF
-,many,TRBV3-1,TRBJ1-5,TGTGCCAGCAGCCAAGATGCGGGGGTCGGTCAGCCCCAGCATTTT,CASSQDAGVGQPQHF
-,many,TRBV2,TRBJ1-2,TGTGCCAGCAGTGAAACGGCAGGGGCCGGAGGCCTGGTCGGCTACACCTTC,CASSETAGAGGLVGYTF
-,few,TRBV4-2,TRBJ1-5,TGTGCCAGCAGCCAGGAAGGTATCAATCAGCCCCAGCATTTT,CASSQEGINQPQHF
-,many,TRBV7-9,TRBJ1-5,TGTGCCAGCAGCTTGGAGACCCAAAATCAGCCCCAGCATTTT,CASSLETQNQPQHF
-,few,TRBV6-6,TRBJ2-6,TGTGCCAGCTCCCCTCAAGCCTCTGGGGCCAACGTCCTGACTTTC,CASSPQASGANVLTF
-,few,TRBV6-6,TRBJ2-7,TGTGCCAGCAGATTAAGCCGGGACTCCGGCAACGAGCAGTACTTC,CASRLSRDSGNEQYF
-,many,TRBV12-5,TRBJ1-3,TGTGCTAGTGGCCCTGCGGGGGCTGGAAACACCATATATTTT,CASGPAGAGNTIYF
TRBD1,many,TRBV5-5,TRBJ1-5,TGTGCCAGCAGCTCTGGGACAGGTCCCCTTCCCCAGCATTTT,CASSSGTGPLPQHF
TRBD2,-,TRBV7-2,TRBJ2-5,TGTGCCAGCAGCCCGAAACTAGCGGGGAGGCAAGAGACCCAGTACTTC,CASSPKLAGRQETQYF
-,-,TRBV11-1,TRBJ1-6,TGTGCCAGCAGCTTACTCCCGGCGGATTCACCCCTCCACTTT,CASSLLPADSPLHF
-,-,TRBV3-1,TRBJ2-6,TGTGCCAGCAGCCAGCAGACAACTGGGGCCAACGTCCTGACTTTC,CASSQQTTGANVLTF
TRBD2,many,TRBV7-2,TRBJ2-1,TGTGCCAGCAGCTTAATGTCGGGGGGAGCCTACAATGAGCAGTTCTTC,CASSLMSGGAYNEQFF
TRBD1,many,TRBV25-1,TRBJ2-5,TGTGCCAGCAGTGACCGACAGGGGTTCCAAGAGACCCAGTACTTC,CASSDRQGFQETQYF
-,-,TRBV29-1,TRBJ2-3,TGCAGCGTTGCCGGCGGAGACGGGACAGATACGCAGTATTTT,CSVAGGDGTDTQYF
-,few,TRBV7-8,TRBJ1-6,TGTGCCAGCAGCCCCCGTGTCTCACCCCTCCACTTT,CASSPRVSPLHF
-,few,TRBV2,TRBJ1-5,TGTGCCAGCAGTGTGGACGGACGCGGGCCCCAGCATTTT,CASSVDGRGPQHF
TRBD1,many,TRBV10-3,TRBJ1-1,TGTGCCATAGGACAGGAGAGGTCGGTGAACACTGAAGCTTTCTTT,CAIGQERSVNTEAFF
-,few,TRBV4-3,TRBJ1-5,TGCGCCAGCAGCCAAGCCCGTGACAAGCCCCAGCATTTT,CASSQARDKPQHF
-,few,TRBV12-3/TRBV12-4,TRBJ2-5,TGTGCCAGCAGTTTAACTGGCGGGACAATCCAAGAGACCCAGTACTTC,CASSLTGGTIQETQYF
-,few,TRBV10-3,TRBJ1-1,TGTGCCATCAGGGGGGCCTCTGAAGCTTTCTTT,CAIRGASEAFF
-,few,TRBV4-3,TRBJ2-7,TGCGCCAGCAGCCAATATGACAGGGCGGGAAACGAGCAGTACTTC,CASSQYDRAGNEQYF
-,few,TRBV5-5,TRBJ2-7,TGTGCCAGCAGCTTGGGGGACATCTCCTACGAGCAGTACTTC,CASSLGDISYEQYF
-,-,TRBV27,TRBJ1-5,TGTGCCAGCGCAAAGTTGGGCAGTAGCAATCAGCCCCAGCATTTT,CASAKLGSSNQPQHF
-,many,TRBV29-1,TRBJ1-2,TGCAGCGTTGAGCCCGTCGACAGCCCGGGCTACACCTTC,CSVEPVDSPGYTF
TRBD1,few,TRBV2,TRBJ1-2,TGTGCCAGCAGGCAAGACAGGGGAAGTGGCTACACCTTC,CASRQDRGSGYTF
TRBD1,-,TRBV6-5,TRBJ2-7,TGTGCCAGTACTCGCAGCCCGGGACAGGGCTACGAGCAGTACTTC,CASTRSPGQGYEQYF
TRBD2,-,TRBV14,TRBJ2-7,TGTGCCAGCAGCCAAATTAGCGGGGGGATTAGAGAGCAGTACTTC,CASSQISGGIREQYF
-,-,TRBV6-5,TRBJ1-5,TGTGCCAGCGGCCCGAGGGGAGGTAATCAGCCCCAGCATTTT,CASGPRGGNQPQHF
-,-,TRBV6-5,TRBJ2-7,TGTGCCAGCAGTCGGAAGACAACCTACGAGCAGTACTTC,CASSRKTTYEQYF
-,-,TRBV24-1,TRBJ2-1,TGTGCCACCAGTGGCCCCTCAGGGAGTGACAATGAGCAGTTCTTC,CATSGPSGSDNEQFF
-,many,TRBV12-3/TRBV12-4,TRBJ1-2,TGTGCCAGCAGTTTAGAGATTGCAGCTAACTATGGCTACACCTTC,CASSLEIAANYGYTF
TRBD1,many,TRBV5-4,TRBJ1-2,TGTGCCAGCAGCTTCAACTCCGGGACAGGGGTGGGTGGCTACACCTTC,CASSFNSGTGVGGYTF
-,many,TRBV5-1,TRBJ2-1,TGCGCCAGCAGCTTGGGGACAGCCAATGAGCAGTTCTTC,CASSLGTANEQFF
TRBD1,many,TRBV7-2,TRBJ2-3,TGTGCCAGCAGCCCAAACCGGGACAGCCTCACAGATACGCAGTATTTT,CASSPNRDSLTDTQYF